This is a list of T cell receptor beta chains from one sample in a study of cytomegalovirus exposure and HLA in healthy donors. TCRdb's copy holds only in-frame clones and misses some; the assay was immunoSEQ multiplex PCR. The data show roughly 120,000 clones, with around a tenth seen just once and roughly 3.1% held by the top ten. The sample taken for sequencing was PBMCs. Receptors were obtained from a young man in good health and CMV-seronegative. CDR3s include the opening cysteine and the closing phenylalanine or tryptophan. The order of the fields is V gene, J gene, clone size, D gene, CDR3 length, CDR3 DNA, CDR3 protein. D genes are given only for firm matches. Clone size, where shown, is once, few, many, or a class for clones that have expanded.

>TRBV27|TRBJ1-5|NA|NA|18
TGTGCCAGCAGCCTCAAAGCTATGGACAGAACCGTCAATCAGCCCCAGCATTTT
CASSLKAMDRTVNQPQHF
>TRBV13|TRBJ2-3|few|TRBD1|15
TGTGCCAGCAGCCTCCCGACAGGGAGCACAGATACGCAGTATTTT
CASSLPTGSTDTQYF
>TRBV4-1|TRBJ2-5|few|NA|15
TGCGCCAGCAGCCAAGATTCGGAGTACCAAGAGACCCAGTACTTC
CASSQDSEYQETQYF
>TRBV4-1|TRBJ2-3|NA|TRBD1|18
TGCGCCAGCAGCCAAGAGCCCGGACAGGGAACGGGCACAGATACGCAGTATTTT
CASSQEPGQGTGTDTQYF
>TRBV4-1|TRBJ2-5|NA|TRBD2|16
TGCGCCAGCAGCCGCTTACCGCTAGCGGGACAAGAGACCCAGTACTTC
CASSRLPLAGQETQYF
>TRBV13|TRBJ2-1|few|TRBD1|19
TGTGCCAGCAGCAGCTTAGGCCGGGACAGGCCGAGCTCCTACAATGAGCAGTTCTTC
CASSSLGRDRPSSYNEQFF
>TRBV7-3|TRBJ1-5|few|TRBD1|16
TGTGCCAGCAGCTTAAGGGGTAGGGGGCCAAATCAGCCCCAGCATTTT
CASSLRGRGPNQPQHF
>TRBV28|TRBJ2-7|NA|NA|14
TGTGCCAGCAGTTCAGGAGGGGCCAGCTACGAGCAGTACTTC
CASSSGGASYEQYF
>TRBV5-5|TRBJ2-7|NA|TRBD1|16
TGTGCCAGCAGCTTGACAGGAAGGCAGGGGGCAAACGAGCAGTACTTC
CASSLTGRQGANEQYF
>TRBV9|TRBJ1-3|NA|TRBD1|16
TGTGCCAGCAGCGTAGCGGACAGGGGGCAGGCAAACACCATATATTTT
CASSVADRGQANTIYF
>TRBV2|TRBJ2-3|NA|TRBD2|14
TGTGCCAGCAGATTACTAGCGCCCACAGATACGCAGTATTTT
CASRLLAPTDTQYF
>TRBV7-3|TRBJ2-3|NA|TRBD2|16
TGTGCCAGCAGCGCCTCGACTAGCGGGAGTTCAGATACGCAGTATTTT
CASSASTSGSSDTQYF
>TRBV5-4|TRBJ2-7|few|NA|14
TGTGCCAGCAGCTTCGGCGGGGGCCGTTACGAGCAGTACTTC
CASSFGGGRYEQYF